This is a list of T cell receptor beta chains from one sample in a study of cytomegalovirus exposure and HLA in healthy donors. Clones were read by immunoSEQ multiplex PCR, and TCRdb kept only the in-frame ones, dropping some. The table has 65,000 to 90,000 clones, approximately 75% seen once. Source material: PBMCs. The origin of the receptors is a woman between 40 and 50 years old in good health and CMV-seropositive. Both conserved end residues are part of each CDR3. Fields, in order: J gene, CDR3 length, clone size, D gene, V gene, CDR3 DNA, CDR3 protein. D genes are given only for firm matches. Expanded clones get a size class; other rows say once, few or many, or leave the size out.

J gene: TRBJ1-1
CDR3 length: 17
clone size: once
D gene: TRBD1
V gene: TRBV5-6
CDR3 DNA: TGTGCCAGCAGCTTGGCCCCGGGACAGGGGCCCCACCCTGAAGCTTTCTTT
CDR3 protein: CASSLAPGQGPHPEAFF

J gene: TRBJ1-1
CDR3 length: 15
clone size: .
D gene: .
V gene: TRBV2
CDR3 DNA: TGTGCCAGCAGTGAACGTACGGGAATGAACACTGAAGCTTTCTTT
CDR3 protein: CASSERTGMNTEAFF

J gene: TRBJ1-2
CDR3 length: 13
clone size: .
D gene: TRBD1
V gene: TRBV15
CDR3 DNA: TGTGCCACCAGCAGAGAAGGGGGCGTCGGCTACACCTTC
CDR3 protein: CATSREGGVGYTF

J gene: TRBJ2-1
CDR3 length: 15
clone size: .
D gene: TRBD1
V gene: TRBV4-1
CDR3 DNA: TGCGCCAGCAGCCAACCCCGGGACAGGGGCAATGAGCAGTTCTTC
CDR3 protein: CASSQPRDRGNEQFF

J gene: TRBJ2-7
CDR3 length: 14
clone size: .
D gene: .
V gene: TRBV7-3
CDR3 DNA: TGTGCCAGCAGCGTCCAGGGGGGATTTTACGAGCAGTACTTC
CDR3 protein: CASSVQGGFYEQYF

J gene: TRBJ2-1
CDR3 length: 11
clone size: .
D gene: .
V gene: TRBV5-4
CDR3 DNA: TGTGCCAGCAGTCTAGCCCATGAGCAGTTCTTC
CDR3 protein: CASSLAHEQFF

J gene: TRBJ1-2
CDR3 length: 15
clone size: .
D gene: .
V gene: TRBV19
CDR3 DNA: TGTGCCAGTAGTATCGCTACAGGGATCGGCTATGGCTACACCTTC
CDR3 protein: CASSIATGIGYGYTF

J gene: TRBJ1-1
CDR3 length: 12
clone size: .
D gene: TRBD1
V gene: TRBV6-5
CDR3 DNA: TGTGCCAGCAGTTTGGGACAGGAAAAAGCTTTCTTT
CDR3 protein: CASSLGQEKAFF

J gene: TRBJ1-6
CDR3 length: 15
clone size: once
D gene: TRBD1
V gene: TRBV6-6
CDR3 DNA: TGTGCCAGCAGACATACGACAGGGTTTAATTCACCCCTCCACTTT
CDR3 protein: CASRHTTGFNSPLHF

J gene: TRBJ2-7
CDR3 length: 13
clone size: .
D gene: TRBD1
V gene: TRBV5-6
CDR3 DNA: TGTGCCAGCAGCCCGGACAGGGGCTACGAGCAGTACTTC
CDR3 protein: CASSPDRGYEQYF

J gene: TRBJ1-5
CDR3 length: 17
clone size: .
D gene: .
V gene: TRBV19
CDR3 DNA: TGTGCCAGTGCCCCCTTGGACAGTTCTTATAGCAATCAGCCCCAGCATTTT
CDR3 protein: CASAPLDSSYSNQPQHF

J gene: TRBJ2-7
CDR3 length: 13
clone size: .
D gene: .
V gene: TRBV7-8
CDR3 DNA: TGTGCCAGCAGCTTAGGAGCTGAATCCGAGCAGTACTTC
CDR3 protein: CASSLGAESEQYF

J gene: TRBJ1-2
CDR3 length: 15
clone size: .
D gene: .
V gene: TRBV7-8
CDR3 DNA: TGTGCCAGCAGCTTAGGTCCAGGTTTTAACTATGGCTACACCTTC
CDR3 protein: CASSLGPGFNYGYTF

J gene: TRBJ1-5
CDR3 length: 14
clone size: .
D gene: .
V gene: TRBV5-6
CDR3 DNA: TGTGCCAGCAGCTTGGTGGACTCCAATCAGCCCCAGCATTTT
CDR3 protein: CASSLVDSNQPQHF

J gene: TRBJ2-7
CDR3 length: 16
clone size: .
D gene: .
V gene: TRBV11-2
CDR3 DNA: TGTGCCAGCAGCTTTCTCCCAGCGGGTGCCACGTCCGAGCAGTACTTC
CDR3 protein: CASSFLPAGATSEQYF

J gene: TRBJ1-6
CDR3 length: 15
clone size: .
D gene: TRBD1
V gene: TRBV5-1
CDR3 DNA: TGCGCCAGCAGCTTGGCGCAGGGGGCGAATTCACCCCTCCACTTT
CDR3 protein: CASSLAQGANSPLHF

J gene: TRBJ1-1
CDR3 length: 15
clone size: .
D gene: .
V gene: TRBV5-4
CDR3 DNA: TGTGCCAGCAGCTTGGACTGGGGAGCGAACACTGAAGCTTTCTTT
CDR3 protein: CASSLDWGANTEAFF

J gene: TRBJ1-5
CDR3 length: 15
clone size: few
D gene: TRBD1
V gene: TRBV27
CDR3 DNA: TGTGCCAGCAGTTTACTCCAGGGGGTAGGTCAGCCCCAGCATTTT
CDR3 protein: CASSLLQGVGQPQHF

J gene: TRBJ1-5
CDR3 length: 20
clone size: .
D gene: TRBD1
V gene: TRBV7-8
CDR3 DNA: TGTGCCAGCAGCACCCGGACAGGGATCCCTTTGGGGATAAGACATCAGCCCCAGCATTTT
CDR3 protein: CASSTRTGIPLGIRHQPQHF

J gene: TRBJ2-5
CDR3 length: 13
clone size: once
D gene: .
V gene: TRBV2
CDR3 DNA: TGTGCCAGCGGCCCCACACCCAAAGAGACCCAGTACTTC
CDR3 protein: CASGPTPKETQYF

J gene: TRBJ1-1
CDR3 length: 15
clone size: few
D gene: .
V gene: TRBV9
CDR3 DNA: TGTGCCAGCAGCGGAACCGGGACAATGGGCACTGAAGCTTTCTTT
CDR3 protein: CASSGTGTMGTEAFF

J gene: TRBJ2-1
CDR3 length: 15
clone size: .
D gene: TRBD2
V gene: TRBV10-3
CDR3 DNA: TGTGCCATCAGTGATCGGACTAGCGGGGAGAATGAGCAGTTCTTC
CDR3 protein: CAISDRTSGENEQFF

J gene: TRBJ2-2
CDR3 length: 15
clone size: .
D gene: .
V gene: TRBV4-2
CDR3 DNA: TGTGCCAGCAGCCAAGATTCAACTGTCACCGGGGAGCTGTTTTTT
CDR3 protein: CASSQDSTVTGELFF

J gene: TRBJ2-7
CDR3 length: 13
clone size: .
D gene: .
V gene: TRBV5-4
CDR3 DNA: TGTGCCAGCAGCTGGTGGAGGGGGCGCGAGCAGTACTTC
CDR3 protein: CASSWWRGREQYF

J gene: TRBJ2-5
CDR3 length: 16
clone size: .
D gene: TRBD2
V gene: TRBV11-1
CDR3 DNA: TGTGCCAGCAGCCTCGGACTAGCGGGGGGGGAAGAGACCCAGTACTTC
CDR3 protein: CASSLGLAGGEETQYF

J gene: TRBJ2-3
CDR3 length: 14
clone size: .
D gene: TRBD1
V gene: TRBV7-8
CDR3 DNA: TGTGCCAGCAGTACAGGGACAGTCTCAGATACGCAGTATTTT
CDR3 protein: CASSTGTVSDTQYF

J gene: TRBJ1-5
CDR3 length: 15
clone size: .
D gene: .
V gene: TRBV2
CDR3 DNA: TGTGCCAGCAGTCCGCAGTCGGGGGGAGATCAGCCCCAGCATTTT
CDR3 protein: CASSPQSGGDQPQHF

J gene: TRBJ2-7
CDR3 length: 13
clone size: .
D gene: .
V gene: TRBV9
CDR3 DNA: TGTGCCAGCAGCGTAGAACTAGCCGGCGAGCAGTACTTC
CDR3 protein: CASSVELAGEQYF

J gene: TRBJ2-5
CDR3 length: 15
clone size: .
D gene: .
V gene: TRBV9
CDR3 DNA: TGTGCCAGCAGCGTGGGAGCCGGGGGAGGAGAGACCCAGTACTTC
CDR3 protein: CASSVGAGGGETQYF

J gene: TRBJ1-1
CDR3 length: 16
clone size: few
D gene: TRBD1
V gene: TRBV28
CDR3 DNA: TGTGCCAGCAGTCCAGGGGGCCCAGGGGTGAACACTGAAGCTTTCTTT
CDR3 protein: CASSPGGPGVNTEAFF

J gene: TRBJ2-7
CDR3 length: 13
clone size: .
D gene: .
V gene: TRBV5-1
CDR3 DNA: TGCGCCAGCAGCTCGACAGGCCACTACGAGCAGTACTTC
CDR3 protein: CASSSTGHYEQYF

J gene: TRBJ1-1
CDR3 length: 14
clone size: few
D gene: .
V gene: TRBV9
CDR3 DNA: TGTGCCAGCAGCCCTCAGACAGGGAACACTGAAGCTTTCTTT
CDR3 protein: CASSPQTGNTEAFF

J gene: TRBJ1-2
CDR3 length: 20
clone size: .
D gene: TRBD1
V gene: TRBV7-8
CDR3 DNA: TGTGCCAGCAGCTTAGTCCGGGTGAGACCCAGCAGGGGGGTGAACTATGGCTACACCTTC
CDR3 protein: CASSLVRVRPSRGVNYGYTF

J gene: TRBJ2-5
CDR3 length: 14
clone size: .
D gene: .
V gene: TRBV30
CDR3 DNA: TGTGCCTGGAATTTGGGGGGACACCAAGAGACCCAGTACTTC
CDR3 protein: CAWNLGGHQETQYF

J gene: TRBJ1-4
CDR3 length: 14
clone size: once
D gene: .
V gene: TRBV29-1
CDR3 DNA: TGCAGCGTGAAACGGTTTGCAACTAATGAAAAACTGTTTTTT
CDR3 protein: CSVKRFATNEKLFF

J gene: TRBJ2-2
CDR3 length: 13
clone size: .
D gene: .
V gene: TRBV11-2
CDR3 DNA: TGTGCCAGCAGCCCTATAAACACCGGGGAGCTGTTTTTT
CDR3 protein: CASSPINTGELFF

J gene: TRBJ2-2
CDR3 length: 12
clone size: .
D gene: .
V gene: TRBV10-3
CDR3 DNA: TGTGCCATCAGTGACGTCTTCGGGGAGCTGTTTTTT
CDR3 protein: CAISDVFGELFF

J gene: TRBJ2-7
CDR3 length: 14
clone size: .
D gene: TRBD1
V gene: TRBV11-2
CDR3 DNA: TGTGCCAGCAGCTTAAATCCAGGGGGATACGAGCAGTACTTC
CDR3 protein: CASSLNPGGYEQYF

J gene: TRBJ2-1
CDR3 length: 13
clone size: few
D gene: TRBD1
V gene: TRBV5-6
CDR3 DNA: TGTGCCAGCAGCTTGGACAGGGGCAATGAGCAGTTCTTC
CDR3 protein: CASSLDRGNEQFF

J gene: TRBJ2-5
CDR3 length: 13
clone size: few
D gene: .
V gene: TRBV5-4
CDR3 DNA: TGTGCCAGCAGCTTATCCGGGAGAGAGACCCAGTACTTC
CDR3 protein: CASSLSGRETQYF

J gene: TRBJ1-1
CDR3 length: 12
clone size: .
D gene: .
V gene: TRBV19
CDR3 DNA: TGTGCCAGTAGTTACTGGAACACTGAAGCTTTCTTT
CDR3 protein: CASSYWNTEAFF

J gene: TRBJ1-1
CDR3 length: 16
clone size: .
D gene: TRBD1
V gene: TRBV7-2
CDR3 DNA: TGTGCCAGCAGCTTTACTCCAGGGGGAGTGAACACTGAAGCTTTCTTT
CDR3 protein: CASSFTPGGVNTEAFF

J gene: TRBJ1-5
CDR3 length: 15
clone size: .
D gene: .
V gene: TRBV4-1
CDR3 DNA: TGCGCCAGCAGGGTTTTATTGAGGAGCAATCAGCCCCAGCATTTT
CDR3 protein: CASRVLLRSNQPQHF

J gene: TRBJ2-2
CDR3 length: 13
clone size: once
D gene: .
V gene: TRBV9
CDR3 DNA: TGTGCCAGCAGCGTCCAGCGGTCCGGGGAGCTGTTTTTT
CDR3 protein: CASSVQRSGELFF

J gene: TRBJ2-7
CDR3 length: 15
clone size: .
D gene: TRBD2
V gene: TRBV4-1
CDR3 DNA: TGCGCCAGCAGCCAAGATGTTGCTAGCGGTTACGAGCAGTACTTC
CDR3 protein: CASSQDVASGYEQYF

J gene: TRBJ2-3
CDR3 length: 16
clone size: .
D gene: TRBD1
V gene: TRBV6-1
CDR3 DNA: TGTGCCAGCAGTGAAGGTAACAGGGGTTACACAGATACGCAGTATTTT
CDR3 protein: CASSEGNRGYTDTQYF

J gene: TRBJ1-5
CDR3 length: 14
clone size: few
D gene: .
V gene: TRBV10-1
CDR3 DNA: TGCGCCAGCAACCCAGACAGGAACAATCAGCCCCAGCATTTT
CDR3 protein: CASNPDRNNQPQHF

J gene: TRBJ1-5
CDR3 length: 13
clone size: .
D gene: .
V gene: TRBV12-5
CDR3 DNA: TGTGCTAGCGGGAGATTAGTGAATCAGCCCCAGCATTTT
CDR3 protein: CASGRLVNQPQHF

J gene: TRBJ1-3
CDR3 length: 13
clone size: .
D gene: .
V gene: TRBV7-9
CDR3 DNA: TGTGCCAGCAGCTCAGGGGCTGGAAACACCATATATTTT
CDR3 protein: CASSSGAGNTIYF

J gene: TRBJ1-2
CDR3 length: 14
clone size: .
D gene: .
V gene: TRBV7-9
CDR3 DNA: TGTGCCAGCAGCTCCAGCGGGGGTGACTATGGCTACACCTTC
CDR3 protein: CASSSSGGDYGYTF

J gene: TRBJ2-1
CDR3 length: 16
clone size: .
D gene: TRBD2
V gene: TRBV10-3
CDR3 DNA: TGTGCCATCAGTGAGTCGCGGGGGACCATGTACAATGAGCAGTTCTTC
CDR3 protein: CAISESRGTMYNEQFF

J gene: TRBJ1-6
CDR3 length: 14
clone size: .
D gene: .
V gene: TRBV7-9
CDR3 DNA: TGTGCCAGCAGCTCGGACACATCGGCTTCACCCCTCCACTTT
CDR3 protein: CASSSDTSASPLHF

J gene: TRBJ1-1
CDR3 length: 13
clone size: .
D gene: .
V gene: TRBV5-1
CDR3 DNA: TGCGCCAGCAGCTTGCGCAGTGACACTGAAGCTTTCTTT
CDR3 protein: CASSLRSDTEAFF